The 28 T cell receptor beta chains listed next were all sequenced from one sample in a study of blood T cell repertoires in COVID-19. Produced via immunoSEQ multiplex PCR; TCRdb's table is partial and in-frame only. The table shows about 140,000 clones, with less than 80% occurring only once. Sequencing input: peripheral blood. The receptors here all came from a man aged 55 to 70 with acute or convalescent COVID-19.

CDR3 loop: CASSLRILAGVTTDTQYF. The CDR3 region has the DNA TGTGCCAGCAGTTTACGAATCTTAGCGGGAGTAACCACAGATACGCAGTATTTT. J is TRBJ2-3 and V is TRBV27; 9 bases line up with TRBD2. Trimming removed 2 bases from V and 2 bases from J; junction bases left unmatched: 11. CDR3 length equals 18 residues. Germline loops: CDR1 MNHEY, CDR2 SMNVEV (reference sequence).

V and J are TRBV9 and TRBJ1-2; 10 bases fit TRBD1. Germline V gene data show CDR1 as SGDLS and CDR2 as YYNGEE. V was clipped by 2 bases and J by 5 bases; unmatched bases: 3. This CDR3 has 14 amino acids. CDR3 loop: CASSVQGQGYGYTF. The CDR3 DNA sequence: TGTGCCAGCAGCGTTCAGGGACAGGGGTATGGCTACACCTTC.

The V call is TRBV6-5, the J call TRBJ2-7; 10 bases align to TRBD2. Germline V gene lookup returns CDR1 MNHEY and CDR2 SVGAGI. This CDR3 spans 15 amino acids. V shed 5 bases and J 3 bases; nucleotides not matched to a gene: 7. In DNA form, the CDR3 reads TGTGCCAGCAGTACCGGACTAGCGGCCTTCTACGAGCAGTACTTC. It codes for CASSTGLAAFYEQYF.

The J gene is TRBJ2-5, the V gene TRBV9; TRBD1 matches at 10 bases. Trimming cost V 4 bases and J 5 bases; bases outside gene matches: 8. The CDR3 covers 15 residues. CDR1 is SGDLS, CDR2 YYNGEE, per germline. The CDR3 sequence is CASSPGTGVLETQYF. CDR3 in DNA: TGTGCCAGCAGCCCAGGGACAGGGGTGTTGGAGACCCAGTACTTC. Looking up the rest from reference TRBV9 and TRBJ2-5 gives the full variable domain: DSGVTQTPKHLITATGQRVTLRCSPRSGDLSVYWYQQSLDQGLQFLIQYYNGEERAKGNILERFSAQQFPDLHSELNLSSLELGDSALYFCASSPGTGVLETQYFGPGTRLLVL.

The chain is built from TRBV6-5 and TRBJ1-2, with TRBD1 matching over 8 bases. CDR1 is MNHEY and CDR2 is SVGAGI in the germline V gene. This CDR3 spans 13 amino acids. V trimming: 6 bases; J trimming: 8 bases; junction bases outside the gene matches: 8. Here the CDR3 DNA reads TGTGCCAGCAGAAAAACAGGGGGGGACGGCTACACCTTC. Its translation is CASRKTGGDGYTF.

V is TRBV28 and J is TRBJ2-1; TRBD2 is a possible D gene (6 bases). V was trimmed by 3 bases and J by 2 bases, leaving 11 bases between them. Germline V gene sequence: CDR1 MDHEN, CDR2 SYDVKM. The CDR3 extends over 15 amino acids. The CDR3 loop reads CASSFLERAYNEQFF. Here the CDR3 DNA reads TGTGCCAGCAGTTTTTTAGAGCGGGCCTACAATGAGCAGTTCTTC.

The chain uses TRBV19 and TRBJ2-3, with 7 bases lining up with TRBD2. With 6 bases clipped from V and 0 bases from J, the junction kept 3 bases outside the gene matches. Looked up from germline, CDR1 is LNHDA and CDR2 is SQIVND (reference sequence). The CDR3 has 14 residues. CDR3 amino acids: CASSERGSTDTQYF. As DNA, the CDR3 is TGTGCCAGTAGCGAGCGGGGAAGCACAGATACGCAGTATTTT.

The chain recombines TRBV5-1 with TRBJ2-7; 8 bases agree with TRBD2. There are 15 residues in the CDR3. Losses at the gene ends were 7 bases for V and 6 bases for J; bases not matched to a gene: 15. Germline CDR1 is SGHRS and CDR2 is YFSETQ. This CDR3 is CASARSGGEFSEQYF. CDR3 nucleotide sequence: TGCGCCAGCGCCCGGTCGGGGGGGGAATTCTCCGAGCAGTACTTC.

This chain uses TRBV27 with TRBJ1-4; D is possibly TRBD1 (6 bases). CDR3 length: 13 amino acids. Trimming took 0 bases from V and 8 from J, leaving 7 bases between them. Germline lookup yields CDR1 MNHEY and CDR2 SMNVEV (reference sequence). The CDR3 reads CASSLSRGEKLFF. The CDR3 DNA is TGTGCCAGCAGTTTATCGAGGGGGGAAAAACTGTTTTTT.

This clone has more than one count but fewer than ten. The gene calls are TRBV9 and TRBJ2-7; maybe TRBD2 (5 bases). Germline V gene lookup returns CDR1 SGDLS and CDR2 YYNGEE. This CDR3 has 15 amino acids. With 1 base removed from V and 2 bases from J, the gap between germline ends came to 13 bases. This chain's CDR3 is CASSVSHDGAYEQYF. The CDR3, as DNA: TGTGCCAGCAGCGTATCGCACGACGGGGCCTACGAGCAGTACTTC.

The V and J genes are TRBV9 and TRBJ2-6, with a weak D call TRBD2 (5 bases). Germline V lookup: CDR1 SGDLS, CDR2 YYNGEE. The V gene lost 3 bases and the J gene lost 2 bases, with 18 bases spanning the gap. The CDR3 extends over 18 amino acids. The CDR3 DNA sequence: TGTGCCAGCAGCGGAGGGTACACCTTAACACCTGGGGCCAACGTCCTGACTTTC. Residues: CASSGGYTLTPGANVLTF.

V usage is TRBV6-2 or TRBV6-3 and J usage is TRBJ2-3, with TRBD2 matching over 7 bases. The CDR3 length is 15 residues. V was pared by 2 bases and J by 3 bases, with 5 bases of the junction left unmatched. In germline, CDR1 is MNHEY, CDR2 SVGEGT. CDR3 sequence reads: CASSYGGRETDTQYF. Here the CDR3 DNA reads TGTGCCAGCAGTTACGGCGGGAGAGAGACAGATACGCAGTATTTT.

This chain links TRBV5-1 with TRBJ2-1; tentative D call: TRBD1 (7 bases). With 0 bases removed from V and 1 base from J, the gap between germline ends came to 11 bases. From germline, CDR1 is SGHRS and CDR2 YFSETQ. The CDR3 covers 16 residues. CDR3 sequence reads: CASSLVRDSSYNEQFF. The CDR3, as DNA: TGCGCCAGCAGCTTGGTGCGGGACAGTTCCTACAATGAGCAGTTCTTC.

The V call is TRBV4-2, the J call TRBJ2-5, with 9 bases matching TRBD2. Germline CDR1 is LGHNA and CDR2 is YNFKEQ. The length of the CDR3 is 16 residues. V lost 1 base, J lost 3 bases, and 6 bases stayed unmatched. The DNA of the CDR3 is TGTGCCAGCAGCCAAGGGACGGCTAGCGGGGAAGAGACCCAGTACTTC. Translating gives CASSQGTASGEETQYF.

This chain joins TRBV11-2 and TRBJ1-2, with 10 nucleotides matching TRBD1. Germline V gene data show CDR1 as SGHAT and CDR2 as FQNNGV. This CDR3 has 16 residues. J lost 3 bases, V lost 1 base, and 5 bases had no gene match. The CDR3, as DNA: TGTGCCAGCAGCTTAGGAGGGACAGGGGTGCACTATGGCTACACCTTC. Amino acids: CASSLGGTGVHYGYTF. The full variable domain, rest sourced from reference TRBV11-2 and TRBJ1-2, is EAGVAQSPRYKIIEKRQSVAFWCNPISGHATLYWYQQILGQGPKLLIQFQNNGVVDDSQLPKDRFSAERLKGVDSTLKIQPAKLEDSAVYLCASSLGGTGVHYGYTFGSGTRLTVV.

This chain joins TRBV12-3 or TRBV12-4 and TRBJ2-2, with TRBD2 matching 7 bases. The CDR3 has 13 amino acids. The V and J ends lost 5 bases and 7 bases, in that order; junction bases with no gene match: 4. The CDR3 here is CASSPSGGGELFF. As DNA, the CDR3 is TGTGCCAGCAGTCCCTCGGGAGGCGGGGAGCTGTTTTTT.

This clone was observed once. For the CDR3, the DNA is TGTGCCTTTACAGGGGAGGATGGAAACACCATATATTTT. Protein: CAFTGEDGNTIYF. The chain combines TRBV30 with TRBJ1-3; 7 bases align to TRBD1. Germline assignment: CDR1 GTSNPN and CDR2 SVGIG (reference sequence). Trimming took 7 bases from V and 3 from J; bases not matched to a gene: 6. The CDR3 totals 13 residues.

This clone came up a few times. V usage is TRBV6-1 and J usage is TRBJ2-6, with a possible D match to TRBD2 (6 bases). V lost 4 bases to trimming and J lost 0 bases, with 16 bases between them. CDR1 is MNHNS, CDR2 SASEGT, per germline. The CDR3 has 18 residues. The CDR3 sequence: CASSVPGGRSSGANVLTF. The CDR3 DNA follows: TGTGCCAGCAGTGTCCCCGGGGGTCGAAGCTCTGGGGCCAACGTCCTGACTTTC.

The J gene is TRBJ2-5, the V gene TRBV28; no reliable D call. Germline V gene data show CDR1 as MDHEN and CDR2 as SYDVKM. The CDR3 totals 17 residues. V shed 7 bases and J shed 4 bases, with 25 bases lying between them. CDR3 amino acids: CASKSADTFAFLETQYF. CDR3 DNA sequence: TGTGCCAGCAAATCAGCCGACACTTTCGCGTTCTTAGAGACCCAGTACTTC.

This clone was observed a handful of times. The chain links TRBV9 to TRBJ1-4, with 9 bases identical to TRBD1. This CDR3 has 15 residues. Germline CDR1 SGDLS, CDR2 YYNGEE. Trimming removed 0 bases from V and 7 bases from J; junction bases left unmatched: 4. DNA of the CDR3: TGTGCCAGCAGCGTAGGGGGACAGGGAGGTGAAAAACTGTTTTTT. This sequence encodes CASSVGGQGGEKLFF. The whole variable domain, filled in from reference TRBV9 and TRBJ1-4, reads DSGVTQTPKHLITATGQRVTLRCSPRSGDLSVYWYQQSLDQGLQFLIQYYNGEERAKGNILERFSAQQFPDLHSELNLSSLELGDSALYFCASSVGGQGGEKLFFGSGTQLSVL.

The sample holds a few counts of this clone. The chain couples TRBV7-2 to TRBJ1-2, with 7 bases that match TRBD1. The CDR3 extends over 14 amino acids. Germline CDR1 reads SGHTA; CDR2 reads FQGNSA. The ends lost 7 bases at V and 7 bases at J; junction bases unmatched: 12. CDR3 sequence reads: CASTEQTGPSGYTF. CDR3 DNA: TGTGCCAGCACCGAGCAGACAGGGCCCAGTGGCTACACCTTC.

This clone has a handful of counts. The chain couples TRBV2 to TRBJ1-5; 7 bases agree with TRBD1. The CDR3 runs 16 residues. J lost 3 bases, V lost 6 bases, and 11 bases had no gene match. The V gene's germline CDR1 is SNHLY and CDR2 FYNNEI. Here the CDR3 DNA reads TGTGCCAGCAGGGAGAACCAGGGACAGTTCAATCAGCCCCAGCATTTT. Translation gives CASRENQGQFNQPQHF.

This clone was picked up a small number of times. The rearrangement joins TRBV2 to TRBJ1-1, with TRBD1 matching over 8 bases. J lost 1 base, V lost 3 bases, and 10 bases had no gene match. Germline CDR1 and CDR2: SNHLY and FYNNEI. The CDR3 runs 17 residues. The CDR3: CASSDPPDRVPNTEAFF. The CDR3 region has the DNA TGTGCCAGCAGTGATCCCCCGGACAGGGTTCCGAACACTGAAGCTTTCTTT.

In its sample, this clone was seen once. This chain connects TRBV6-5 to TRBJ1-5; D ambiguous. Germline V gene sequence: CDR1 MNHEY, CDR2 SVGAGI. The V end lost 4 bases, the J end lost 2 bases, and 9 bases lay between the germline ends. The CDR3 loop spans 14 amino acids. CDR3: CASSSGIRNQPQHF. CDR3 nucleotides: TGTGCCAGCAGTTCAGGTATACGCAATCAGCCCCAGCATTTT.

This chain joins TRBV7-2 and TRBJ2-1, with a weak D call TRBD2 (6 bases). CDR3 size: 16 residues. The germline V gene encodes CDR1 SGHTA and CDR2 FQGNSA. The germline V and J ends were trimmed by 5 bases and 0 bases, with 14 bases remaining between them. The CDR3 DNA sequence: TGTGCCAGCAGCCCGTCTTTGCGGGGCTCCTACAATGAGCAGTTCTTC. Translated, it gives CASSPSLRGSYNEQFF. The variable domain in full, with the rest retrieved from reference TRBV7-2 and TRBJ2-1, is GAGVSQSPSNKVTEKGKDVELRCDPISGHTALYWYRQSLGQGLEFLIYFQGNSAPDKSGLPSDRFSAERTGGSVSTLTIQRTQQEDSAVYLCASSPSLRGSYNEQFFGPGTRLTVL.

The chain recombines TRBV28 with TRBJ1-1; D unclear. V was cut by 5 bases and J by 4 bases, with 8 bases left in between. CDR3 length: 12 residues. The germline gives CDR1 MDHEN, CDR2 SYDVKM. The DNA for the CDR3 is TGTGCCAGCAGTGTCAGAGGCACTGAAGCTTTCTTT. It specifies CASSVRGTEAFF.

On this clone itself: Other nucleotide sequences in the sample specify the same CDR3. The chain carries TRBV12-3 or TRBV12-4 and TRBJ1-2; TRBD1 aligns across 7 bases. The CDR3 length is 12 residues. Trimming took 6 bases from V and 8 from J; bases not matched to a gene: 6. In nucleotides, the CDR3 is TGTGCCAGCAGCCTACAGGGGTACGGCTACACCTTC. Its protein is CASSLQGYGYTF.

V and J are TRBV4-2 and TRBJ1-1; 10 nucleotides match TRBD1. After removal of 5 bases from V and 9 bases from J, the junction contained 9 bases not matched to a gene. CDR3 length: 14 residues. Germline V CDR1 and CDR2: LGHNA, YNFKEQ. The CDR3 DNA reads TGTGCCAGCAGCGCTGGGACAGGGGAACCTAAAGCTTTCTTT. This codes for CASSAGTGEPKAFF.